This T cell receptor (beta chain) was sequenced for a study of blood T cell repertoires in COVID-19. About the research overall: PBMCs, B-cell-depleted T cells, or T cells were the source of the cDNA or gDNA that made up the material.

In terms of age and location, participants ranged from about 18 to 100 years and lived in under 30 US areas. Participants' reported clinical history set cohort assignment. Either two negative PCRs, clearance, or symptom resolution qualified Cohort 3 donors as recovered. TCRdb's table, derived via immunoSEQ multiplex PCR, lists solely in-frame clones and lacks some. The sample comprises a few hundred thousand clones, 88% of which are singletons, and around 2.9% rests with the top ten. Germline V gene lookup returns CDR1 SGHTA and CDR2 FQGNSA. V trimming: 4 bases; J trimming: 6 bases; junction bases outside the gene matches: 11. This CDR3 comprises 16 residues.

The chain is built from TRBV7-2 and TRBJ2-7; 11 positions agree with TRBD1. Specimen: PBMCs or T cells enriched from blood (not recorded which). The sequence came from a woman in her 50s who had recovered from COVID-19. The CDR3 here is CASSWGPGTGGSEQYF. DNA for the CDR3: TGTGCCAGCAGCTGGGGGCCCGGGACAGGGGGGAGCGAGCAGTACTTC.